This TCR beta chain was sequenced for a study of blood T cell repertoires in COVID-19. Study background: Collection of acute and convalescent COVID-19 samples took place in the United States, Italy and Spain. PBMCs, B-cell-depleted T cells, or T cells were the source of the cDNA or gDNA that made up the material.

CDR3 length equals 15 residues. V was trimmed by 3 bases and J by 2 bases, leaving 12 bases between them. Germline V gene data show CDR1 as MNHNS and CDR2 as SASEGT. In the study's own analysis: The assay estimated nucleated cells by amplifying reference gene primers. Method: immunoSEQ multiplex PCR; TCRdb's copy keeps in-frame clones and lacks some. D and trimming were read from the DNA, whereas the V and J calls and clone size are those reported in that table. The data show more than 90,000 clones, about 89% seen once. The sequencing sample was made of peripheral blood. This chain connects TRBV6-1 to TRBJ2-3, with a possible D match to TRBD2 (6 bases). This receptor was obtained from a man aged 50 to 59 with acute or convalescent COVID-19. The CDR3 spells CASSEGGRYTDTQYF. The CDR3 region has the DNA TGTGCCAGCAGTGAGGGGGGACGGTACACAGATACGCAGTATTTT.